This T cell receptor (beta chain) comes out of a study of blood T cell repertoires in COVID-19. The wider study: COVID-19 samples, acute and convalescent, were from the United States, Italy and Spain. PBMCs, B-cell-depleted T cells, or T cells provided the cDNA or gDNA that made up the material.

Germline V CDR1 and CDR2: MDHEN, SYDVKM. The CDR3 covers 15 residues. Trimming cost V 2 bases and J 0 bases, with 10 bases left between them. Patients at the Seattle site were enrolled during active infection and followed longitudinally. Profiled with immunoSEQ multiplex PCR; TCRdb holds only in-frame clones, not every one. Of roughly 200,000 clones listed, roughly 92% are singletons. The chain couples TRBV28 to TRBJ1-1; D may be TRBD1 (6 bases). The sequence derives from a man between 25 and 39 years old with COVID-19, enrolled during active disease. The sequenced sample consisted of peripheral blood. CDR3 loop: CASSLPGVMNTEAFF. The CDR3, as DNA: TGTGCCAGCAGTTTACCAGGGGTTATGAACACTGAAGCTTTCTTT.